These T cell receptor beta chains were read from a single sample in a study of human T cells and chemical hapten exposure. MiXCR was run by TCRdb on the RACE reads, yielding one entry per CDR3 protein. The data contain some 400,000 distinct CDR3 sequences, less than 6.5% of them seen just once; the ten biggest clones take up just over 2.5%. Sample: whole blood, taken in connection with sensitization to the hapten diphenylcyclopropenone (DPC). The receptor set was obtained from a woman between 45 and 65 years old with alopecia areata. Some clones in this sample may be carry-over from other donors' samples. Each CDR3 is given with its conserved first and last residue. The D gene is left open where the match is weak. Expanded clones get a size class; other rows say once, few or many, or leave the size out.

clone size	V gene	D gene	J gene	CDR3 DNA	CDR3 protein
many	TRBV7-2	TRBD1	TRBJ2-3	TGTGCCAGCAGCTTACAGGGGGACCCAGATACGCAGTATTTT	CASSLQGDPDTQYF
few	TRBV10-3	TRBD2	TRBJ2-5	TGTGCCATCAGTGAGCGGGGGGAGCAAGAGACCCAGTACTTC	CAISERGEQETQYF
-	TRBV9	-	TRBJ2-7	TGTGCCAGCAGCTACGGCGAGGGCGAGCAGTACTTC	CASSYGEGEQYF
many	TRBV6-2/TRBV6-3	-	TRBJ2-3	TGTGCCAGCAGCCCCGAACCCCACCAAGGTACAGATACGCAGTATTTT	CASSPEPHQGTDTQYF
many	TRBV20-1	-	TRBJ2-3	TGCAGTGCTAGAGATTTAAGCACAGATACGCAGTATTTT	CSARDLSTDTQYF
many	TRBV10-1	-	TRBJ2-1	TGCGCCAGCAGTGAACGAGGAGAAATTCGGGATGAGCAGTTCTTC	CASSERGEIRDEQFF
many	TRBV28	-	TRBJ1-2	TGTGCCAGCAGTCCCACAGCGGAAGGGGTCTATGGCTACACCTTC	CASSPTAEGVYGYTF
few	TRBV20-1	TRBD1	TRBJ1-6	TGCAGTGCTCTACCGGGACAGGGGGCCTATAATTCACCCCTCCACTTT	CSALPGQGAYNSPLHF
many	TRBV6-5	-	TRBJ2-1	TGTGCCAGCAGACCGGGACTCCTGGCTGAGCAGTTCTTC	CASRPGLLAEQFF
few	TRBV7-9	TRBD2	TRBJ2-1	TGTGCCAGCAGCTCTTTACCGGGACTACTATTTTACAATGAGCAGTTCTTC	CASSSLPGLLFYNEQFF
many	TRBV25-1	-	TRBJ2-5	TGTGCCAGCAGTGAAGTCGGGTCCGGTAGGGAAAAAGAGACCCAGTACTTC	CASSEVGSGREKETQYF
few	TRBV12-5	TRBD1	TRBJ1-5	TGTGCTAGTGGTTTGTATCCCGGGACAGTGCTCAATCAGCCCCAGCATTTT	CASGLYPGTVLNQPQHF
many	TRBV5-1	TRBD1	TRBJ2-7	TGCGCCAGCAGTCGGGACAGAGAGACCTACGAGCAGTACTTC	CASSRDRETYEQYF
few	TRBV5-1	-	TRBJ1-1	TGCGCCAGCAGCTTGGAAAGTTTAACAGGCTGGAACACTGAAGCTTTCTTT	CASSLESLTGWNTEAFF
few	TRBV2	TRBD2	TRBJ2-1	TGTGCCAGCGTTGGGGGACTAGCTTGGTTCTTC	CASVGGLAWFF
many	TRBV5-1	-	TRBJ2-1	TGCGCCAGCAGCCCCGCGGCGGTGAGCTCCTACAATGAGCAGTTCTTC	CASSPAAVSSYNEQFF
many	TRBV18	-	TRBJ1-2	TGTGCCAGCTCAGAGGGAAACTATGGCTACACCTTC	CASSEGNYGYTF